The 22 T cell receptor beta chains listed next were all sequenced from one sample in a study of beta chain features in type 1 diabetes. Study-wide results and caveats: There was a moderate but significant shortening of TCRB CDR3s in all four CD4+ subsets of Type 1 diabetes patients.

Every isolated RNA sample was fully reverse transcribed, so sequencing captured expressed TCRB transcripts. The repertoire was sequenced with immunoSEQ multiplex PCR; TCRdb's copy has only in-frame clones and lacks some. This sample yields 400,000 or so clones, of which about 12% are seen a single time; around 0.0099% belongs to the top ten. These TCRs' antigens remain unknown. The sequencing sample was made of naive CD4+ T cells from blood. Receptors originate from a woman in her late teens or twenties with type 1 diabetes.

Concerning this clone: Other DNA sequences in this specimen translate into the identical CDR3. The chain couples TRBV30 to TRBJ1-2; D is perhaps TRBD1 (5 bases). The CDR3 consists of 12 residues. Germline assignment: CDR1 GTSNPN and CDR2 SVGIG (reference sequence). Trimming took off 0 bases at V and 5 bases at J, with 7 bases between the two ends. CDR3 nucleotide sequence: TGTGCCTGGAGTGTGGGGGGGTATGGCTACACCTTC. This codes for CAWSVGGYGYTF.

The J gene is TRBJ2-5, the V gene TRBV5-4, with 12 bases identical to TRBD2. This CDR3 contains 15 residues. V was clipped by 4 bases and J by 5 bases; unmatched bases: 6. Germline CDR1 SGHNT, CDR2 YYREEE (reference sequence). The CDR3 is CASSLAGGSLETQYF. Written as DNA, the CDR3 is TGTGCCAGCAGCCTAGCGGGAGGGTCGTTGGAGACCCAGTACTTC.

This clone was observed a handful of times. The chain links TRBV7-2 to TRBJ2-1; 8 nucleotides match TRBD2. There are 13 residues in the CDR3. Per the germline V gene, CDR1 is SGHTA and CDR2 is FQGNSA. J gave up 10 bases and V 4 bases, and 6 bases lay outside the gene matches. CDR3 residues: CASSSRGGSEQFF. DNA for the CDR3: TGTGCCAGCAGCTCACGGGGGGGTTCCGAGCAGTTCTTC.

The chain employs TRBV7-2 and TRBJ1-2; no clear D. V shed 7 bases and J shed 2 bases, with 11 bases lying between them. CDR3 length: 13 amino acids. Germline CDR1 and CDR2: SGHTA and FQGNSA. The CDR3 loop reads CASTFGENYGYTF. The CDR3, as DNA: TGTGCCAGCACCTTCGGGGAGAACTATGGCTACACCTTC.

The chain combines TRBV7-2 with TRBJ2-1, with a weak D call TRBD2 (7 bases). V dropped 8 bases and J dropped 6 bases, with 20 bases sitting between them. Germline-derived CDR1 and CDR2 are SGHTA and FQGNSA. The CDR3 length is 15 residues. CDR3: CASLTRARGRNEQFF. The CDR3 bases are TGTGCCAGCCTCACCCGGGCGCGGGGGCGCAATGAGCAGTTCTTC.

The CDR3 nucleotides are TGCAGCGTTGTGTGGCCTTCCTACGAGCAGTACTTC. This gives the protein CSVVWPSYEQYF. The rearrangement links TRBV29-1 to TRBJ2-7; D is uncertain. The CDR3 totals 12 residues. Trimming pared 4 bases from V and 1 base from J, leaving 8 bases between. Germline CDR1 and CDR2: SQVTM and ANQGSEA.

This clone turned up a few times. This sequence joins TRBV7-2 and TRBJ2-7; D not certain. Germline CDR1 reads SGHTA; CDR2 reads FQGNSA. V lost 2 bases and J 3 bases, leaving 11 bases between the germline ends. The CDR3 is made up of 14 amino acids. The CDR3 here is CASSLPPGSYEQYF. CDR3 coding DNA: TGTGCCAGCAGCTTACCCCCGGGTAGCTACGAGCAGTACTTC.

This clone was counted a few times. The sample carries other DNA sequences with the same CDR3. The J gene is TRBJ1-5, the V gene TRBV29-1; tentative D call: TRBD1 (6 bases). CDR3 length equals 13 residues. V lost 6 bases, J lost 3 bases, and 12 bases lay in between. Germline-derived CDR1 and CDR2 are SQVTM and ANQGSEA. CDR3 coding DNA: TGCAGCGTGCTACAGGGCCTCAATCAGCCCCAGCATTTT. It codes for CSVLQGLNQPQHF. Variable domain in full (rest from reference TRBV29-1 and TRBJ1-5): SAVISQKPSRDICQRGTSLTIQCQVDSQVTMMFWYRQQPGQSLTLIATANQGSEATYESGFVIDKFPISRPNLTFSTLTVSNMSPEDSSIYLCSVLQGLNQPQHFGDGTRLSIL.

This clone was found a few times. For the CDR3, the DNA is TGTGCCAGCAGTTTACAGGGGAGTGATGGCTACACCTTC. Translated: CASSLQGSDGYTF. The chain is built from TRBV27 and TRBJ1-2; possible D gene TRBD1, 6 bases. The CDR3 loop spans 13 amino acids. Trimming removed 2 bases from V and 6 bases from J, with 10 bases in between. The germline V gene has CDR1 MNHEY and CDR2 SMNVEV (reference sequence).

This clone has only a few counts. The chain uses TRBV25-1 and TRBJ1-1; D is possibly TRBD1 (6 bases). The V end was cut by 5 bases, the J end by 1 base, with 14 bases between. The germline V gene has CDR1 MGHDK and CDR2 SYGVNS. The CDR3 consists of 15 residues. The CDR3 region has the DNA TGTGCCAGCAGTCACACCGGGACACCGAACACTGAAGCTTTCTTT. It is translated as CASSHTGTPNTEAFF.

The sample holds a few counts of this clone. V gene TRBV4-3 combines with J gene TRBJ1-6, with 10 nucleotides matching TRBD1. CDR1 is LGHNA, CDR2 YSLEER, per germline. Trimming took 0 bases from V and 13 from J; bases not matched to a gene: 6. The CDR3 has 15 amino acids. CDR3 loop: CASSQEGQGMGPLHF. CDR3 nucleotides: TGCGCCAGCAGCCAAGAGGGACAGGGGATGGGGCCCCTCCACTTT.

This clone occurred a few times. The rearrangement uses TRBV29-1 and TRBJ2-7; 7 bases align to TRBD2. Germline CDR1 SQVTM, CDR2 ANQGSEA. Trimming at V came to 4 bases and at J to 3 bases, leaving 6 bases not matched to a gene. CDR3 length equals 13 residues. The CDR3 DNA is TGCAGCGTTGTCGGGGGGTCAGGCTACGAGCAGTACTTC. The encoded protein is CSVVGGSGYEQYF.

This chain links TRBV29-1 with TRBJ1-5, with no clear D. The CDR3 sequence is 14 residues long. V dropped 7 bases and J dropped 0 bases, with 13 bases sitting between them. Germline values: CDR1 SQVTM, CDR2 ANQGSEA. Written as DNA, the CDR3 is TGCAGCGCCCGAGTCCACGATAGCAATCAGCCCCAGCATTTT. Protein sequence: CSARVHDSNQPQHF. Full variable domain (missing parts from reference TRBV29-1 and TRBJ1-5): SAVISQKPSRDICQRGTSLTIQCQVDSQVTMMFWYRQQPGQSLTLIATANQGSEATYESGFVIDKFPISRPNLTFSTLTVSNMSPEDSSIYLCSARVHDSNQPQHFGDGTRLSIL.

This clone was recorded only once. The chain has TRBV6-6 and TRBJ2-1, with D perhaps matching TRBD2 (6 bases). This CDR3 is built from 15 residues. V was trimmed by 1 base and J by 7 bases, leaving 14 bases between them. Per germline, CDR1 MNHNY and CDR2 SVGAGI (reference sequence). CDR3 residues: CASSYFPGEHNEQFF. DNA of the CDR3: TGTGCCAGCAGTTACTTCCCGGGAGAGCATAATGAGCAGTTCTTC.

This clone was detected a few times. This chain connects TRBV7-2 to TRBJ2-7; 8 nucleotides agree with TRBD1. CDR3 length: 15 residues. The J segment lost 2 bases and the V segment lost 0 bases, leaving 3 bases of the junction unmatched. Germline-derived CDR1 and CDR2 are SGHTA and FQGNSA. CDR3 region: CASSLASRGPYEQYF. CDR3 bases: TGTGCCAGCAGCTTAGCGTCCAGGGGGCCCTACGAGCAGTACTTC.

This chain uses TRBV5-1 with TRBJ2-7, with 8 positions matching TRBD1. V lost 2 bases, J lost 9 bases, and 7 bases stayed unmatched. This CDR3 has 13 residues. From germline, CDR1 is SGHRS and CDR2 YFSETQ. The CDR3 protein is CASSFGTGEVQYF. DNA of the CDR3: TGCGCCAGCAGCTTCGGGACAGGAGAGGTGCAGTACTTC.

This clone appeared a few times. V and J are TRBV7-9 and TRBJ1-1; perhaps TRBD1 as D (5 bases). Looked up from germline, CDR1 is SEHNR and CDR2 is FQNEAQ (reference sequence). CDR3 length: 15 amino acids. The V end was cut by 5 bases, the J end by 0 bases, with 13 bases between. The CDR3 region is CASSPRWTMNTEAFF. The CDR3 DNA reads as TGTGCCAGCAGCCCTAGATGGACAATGAACACTGAAGCTTTCTTT.

The chain is built from TRBV5-1 and TRBJ2-3; 9 nucleotides agree with TRBD2. V trimming: 9 bases; J trimming: 0 bases; junction bases outside the gene matches: 8. Germline V lookup: CDR1 SGHRS, CDR2 YFSETQ. The CDR3 is 15 amino acids. The CDR3 DNA reads as TGCGCCACCAAAAGGCTAGCGGGGAGCACAGATACGCAGTATTTT. This sequence encodes CATKRLAGSTDTQYF.

This clone was counted only a few times. The V gene is TRBV30, the J gene TRBJ1-2; the D is unclear. The CDR3 contains 14 residues. V was trimmed by 7 bases and J by 7 bases, leaving 22 bases between them. The germline gives CDR1 GTSNPN, CDR2 SVGIG (reference sequence). CDR3 DNA: TGTGCCTCCCGGGAGCAGGCCCTGAGTGGTGGCTACACCTTC. It specifies CASREQALSGGYTF.

This chain joins TRBV5-1 and TRBJ2-1; D may be TRBD2 (6 bases). The CDR3 is made up of 14 amino acids. In germline, CDR1 is SGHRS, CDR2 YFSETQ. V lost 0 bases to trimming and J lost 3 bases, with 7 bases between them. The CDR3 protein is CASSLGEVYNEQFF. Written as DNA, the CDR3 is TGCGCCAGCAGCTTGGGGGAGGTCTACAATGAGCAGTTCTTC.

The chain combines TRBV13 with TRBJ2-7; TRBD1 aligns across 9 bases. CDR1 PRHDT and CDR2 FYEKMQ come from the germline V gene (reference sequence). CDR3 size: 16 residues. V was clipped by 5 bases and J by 3 bases; unmatched bases: 11. Here the CDR3 DNA reads TGTGCCAGCAGCGGGGGAGGGACGACAGGGGGCTACGAGCAGTACTTC. It is translated as CASSGGGTTGGYEQYF. The whole variable domain, filled in from reference TRBV13 and TRBJ2-7, reads AAGVIQSPRHLIKEKRETATLKCYPIPRHDTVYWYQQGPGQDPQFLISFYEKMQSDKGSIPDRFSAQQFSDYHSELNMSSLELGDSALYFCASSGGGTTGGYEQYFGPGTRLTVT.

The chain joins TRBV7-9 to TRBJ1-3; no clear D gene. Germline-derived CDR1 and CDR2 are SEHNR and FQNEAQ (reference sequence). This CDR3 comprises 16 residues. V was pared by 2 bases and J by 0 bases, with 11 bases between. The CDR3 spells CASSLNSGGSGNTIYF. The DNA of the CDR3 is TGTGCCAGCAGCTTAAACTCCGGTGGCTCTGGAAACACCATATATTTT.